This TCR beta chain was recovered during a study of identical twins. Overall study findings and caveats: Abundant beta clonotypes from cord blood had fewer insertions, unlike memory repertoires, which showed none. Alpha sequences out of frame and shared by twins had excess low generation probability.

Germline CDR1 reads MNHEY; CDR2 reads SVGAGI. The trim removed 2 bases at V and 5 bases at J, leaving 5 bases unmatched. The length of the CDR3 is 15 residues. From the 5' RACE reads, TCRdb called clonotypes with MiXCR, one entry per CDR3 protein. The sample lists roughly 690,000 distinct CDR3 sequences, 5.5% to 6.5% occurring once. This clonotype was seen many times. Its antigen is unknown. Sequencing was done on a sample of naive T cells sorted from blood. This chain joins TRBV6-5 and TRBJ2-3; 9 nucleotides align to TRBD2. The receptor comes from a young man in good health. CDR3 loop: CASSYAGTSQDTQYF. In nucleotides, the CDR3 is TGTGCCAGCAGTTACGCGGGGACTAGCCAAGATACGCAGTATTTT.